The 8 T cell receptor beta chains below come from one sample, sequenced in a study of tumor and adjacent non-tumor tissue in lung cancer. No cell sorting was done before RNA was extracted from the tissue. The library came from three nested PCR rounds adapted from ARM-PCR protocols. A single record per CDR3 protein comes from TCRdb applying MiXCR to the multiplex PCR reads. This table holds approximately 65,000 distinct CDR3 sequences, 50% to 60% found once. Sequencing used lung tumor tissue. These receptors were obtained from a man between 50 and 59 years old with non-small cell lung cancer.

As concerns this clonotype: Just one base apart from a much larger clone, this may be a read error. The chain combines TRBV6-1 with TRBJ1-6, with 10 positions matching TRBD1. CDR1 is MNHNS and CDR2 is SASEGT in the germline V gene. CDR3 length equals 16 residues. The junction had 10 bases not matched to a gene; V was cut back by 7 bases and J by 7 bases. CDR3 nucleotides: TGTGCCAGCATTCACGCCATGGGACAGGGGAATTCACCCCTCCACTTT. It encodes CASIHAMGQGNSPLHF.

The rearrangement joins TRBV20-1 to TRBJ2-7; 8 bases are shared with TRBD2. V shed 0 bases and J 7 bases; nucleotides not matched to a gene: 5. In germline, CDR1 is DFQATT, CDR2 SNEGSKA (reference sequence). The CDR3 runs to 13 residues. The CDR3 loop reads CSAREPSGYEQYF. In nucleotides, the CDR3 is TGCAGTGCTAGAGAACCTAGCGGGTATGAGCAGTACTTC.

This clonotype occurred a few times. V usage is TRBV5-5 and J usage is TRBJ2-5; D might be TRBD1 (5 bases). Trimming stripped 4 bases from V and 5 bases from J, with 18 bases between. Germline lookup yields CDR1 SGHKS and CDR2 YYEKEE (reference sequence). The CDR3 spans 15 residues. For the CDR3, the DNA is TGTGCCAGCAGCGATGGGGCCGCGGATAGGGAGACCCAGTACTTC. Translating it yields CASSDGAADRETQYF.

As for this clonotype: One junction end does not reproduce the germline sequence, and a read error may be involved. The chain couples TRBV11-2 to TRBJ2-7; D gene ambiguous. The CDR3 runs 13 residues. The germline gives CDR1 SGHAT, CDR2 FQNNGV. The CDR3 sequence is CGSSLGPLGEQYF. The CDR3 DNA follows: TGTGGCAGCTCCTTAGGACCTTTGGGCGAGCAGTACTTC.

A remark on this clonotype: Since no conserved phenylalanine or tryptophan closes the CDR3, a read error is the likely cause. This sequence joins TRBV12-3 or TRBV12-4 and TRBJ2-2, with D maybe TRBD2 (5 bases). The CDR3 consists of 15 residues. The CDR3 here is CASRTSGIATGKLFL. The CDR3 DNA follows: TGCGCCAGCAGAACCTCGGGGATCGCCACCGGGAAGCTGTTTCTT.

In the case of this clonotype: The germline gene is not matched at one end of the junction; a read error may be the cause. The chain couples TRBV11-3 to TRBJ2-1; D uncertain. CDR3 length: 12 amino acids. Germline-derived CDR1 and CDR2 are SGHNT and YENEEA. The CDR3 DNA reads as TGTACCAGCAACATAGAACGGTCTGGGCTTGTCTTC. Translation: CTSNIERSGLVF.

Concerning this clonotype: Because the CDR3 is missing its conserved closing phenylalanine or tryptophan, this is likely a read error. The limits of the CDR3 on the DNA are not certain, so only TCRdb's listed CDR3 is given. V gene TRBV7-9 combines with J gene TRBJ1-1. The CDR3 numbers 15 amino acids, ends counted. Germline assignment: CDR1 SEHNR and CDR2 FQNEAQ (reference sequence). CDR3 protein: CASSSWTAENTEVFS.

On this clonotype itself: One end of the junction fails to match germline, which may point to a read error. The V and J genes are TRBV7-9 and TRBJ2-1; 14 bases are a match to TRBD2. The germline V gene encodes CDR1 SEHNR and CDR2 FQNEAQ (reference sequence). The CDR3 length is 18 residues. The CDR3 DNA reads as TGTGGCAGCAACTCATCCGGGACTAGCGGGGGCGCGAGCAATGAGCAGTTCTTC. It is translated as CGSNSSGTSGGASNEQFF.